The 23 T cell receptor beta chains presented below share a single source sample, sequenced in a study of vaccination effects on CD4 cells after COVID-19. The antigens of these receptors remain unknown. ViraFEST assay sequencing came after antigen-specific CD4+ T cells were expanded with viral peptide pools. Following culture for about ten days, CD4+ T cells were isolated. Two-dose vaccination with either BNT162b2 or mRNA-1273 was given to the participants. Sequencing used immunoSEQ multiplex PCR; TCRdb keeps in-frame clones, though not all of them. The sample yields just under 60,000 clones, around four fifths seen once. This sample comprised CD4+ T cells from PBMCs cultured with HCoV-OC43 spike peptides, obtained after COVID-19 vaccination. The sample's subset: HCoV-OC43 spike overlapping peptide pool stimulation. The receptor source for this set is a human donor who received a COVID-19 vaccine.

DNA of the CDR3: TGTGCCAGCAGCTTGGGATCGGGGGGGCGGAGCATTCAGTACTTC. It encodes CASSLGSGGRSIQYF. This sequence joins TRBV7-2 and TRBJ2-4; 8 bases are a match to TRBD2. Trimming cost V 3 bases and J 9 bases; bases outside gene matches: 10. In germline, CDR1 is SGHTA, CDR2 FQGNSA. The CDR3 is 15 residues long.

This chain uses TRBV20-1 with TRBJ2-2; the D gene is possibly TRBD1 (5 bases). Germline V CDR1 and CDR2: DFQATT, SNEGSKA (reference sequence). The CDR3 is 15 residues long. Trimming took off 3 bases at V and 7 bases at J, with 18 bases between the two ends. The DNA of the CDR3 is TGCAGTGCTAGTCGGCAGGGAATGGAGAACGGGGAGCTGTTTTTT. Translation gives CSASRQGMENGELFF.

This clone was seen once. The chain carries TRBV6-6 and TRBJ2-4; TRBD2 might be the D (6 bases). Trimming pared 5 bases from V and 1 base from J, leaving 24 bases between. Per germline, CDR1 MNHNY and CDR2 SVGAGI (reference sequence). This CDR3 spans 19 amino acids. The CDR3 DNA follows: TGTGCCAGCAGTCCGGACGTCCACGGCCCTCGGGGGGCCAAAAACATTCAGTACTTC. It translates to CASSPDVHGPRGAKNIQYF.

The chain combines TRBV7-2 with TRBJ1-1; no reliable D call. The CDR3 is made up of 14 amino acids. CDR1 is SGHTA and CDR2 is FQGNSA in the germline V gene. V lost 5 bases, J lost 2 bases, and 12 bases lay in between. The CDR3: CASSPFGLNTEAFF. The CDR3 DNA follows: TGTGCCAGCAGCCCCTTTGGCCTTAACACTGAAGCTTTCTTT.

This clone came up a few times. The gene calls are TRBV12-3 or TRBV12-4 and TRBJ2-2; D remains ambiguous. CDR3 length equals 11 residues. V lost 6 bases and J 7 bases, leaving 6 bases between the germline ends. The CDR3 sequence is CASSLRGELFF. CDR3 sequence (DNA): TGTGCCAGCAGCCTACGCGGGGAGCTGTTTTTT.

The rearrangement uses TRBV5-6 and TRBJ2-5; no clear D. Trimming removed 1 base at V and 5 bases at J, with 9 bases between. This CDR3 spans 13 amino acids. Germline assignment: CDR1 SGHDT and CDR2 YYEEEE. CDR3 nucleotide sequence: TGTGCCAGCAGCTTGAACCGGGTGGAGACCCAGTACTTC. As protein: CASSLNRVETQYF.

The chain employs TRBV28 and TRBJ1-2; D unclear. Germline V gene data show CDR1 as MDHEN and CDR2 as SYDVKM. Trimming pared 6 bases from V and 2 bases from J, leaving 10 bases between. The CDR3 covers 13 residues. CDR3 protein: CASSNTANYGYTF. CDR3 DNA sequence: TGTGCCAGCAGCAACACAGCAAACTATGGCTACACCTTC.

This chain uses TRBV2 with TRBJ2-5, with D uncertain. Between the trimmed V and J ends, which lost 4 bases and 0 bases, there was a span of 15 bases. Germline V gene sequence: CDR1 SNHLY, CDR2 FYNNEI. The CDR3 sequence is 16 residues long. CDR3 loop: CASSGGRVRHQETQYF. The CDR3 nucleotides are TGTGCCAGCAGTGGAGGAAGGGTCCGACACCAAGAGACCCAGTACTTC.

The gene calls are TRBV29-1 and TRBJ2-4, with D possibly TRBD2 on 6 matching bases. The CDR3 has 12 amino acids. V was shortened by 6 bases and J by 6 bases, with 12 bases between the two germline ends. Per the germline V gene, CDR1 is SQVTM and CDR2 is ANQGSEA. The CDR3 loop reads CSVLLEGNIQYF. CDR3 sequence (DNA): TGCAGCGTACTTTTGGAGGGAAACATTCAGTACTTC.

The V call is TRBV6-4, the J call TRBJ1-1; no reliable D call. Germline V gives CDR1 MRHNA, CDR2 SNTAGT. The V end was cut by 3 bases, the J end by 5 bases, with 13 bases between. The CDR3 contains 14 residues. In nucleotides, the CDR3 is TGTGCCAGCAGTGAGTCCCCTTTAAGAACTGAAGCTTTCTTT. Its protein is CASSESPLRTEAFF.

This chain uses TRBV11-2 with TRBJ1-1; no clear D gene. V shed 2 bases and J shed 7 bases, with 8 bases lying between them. CDR1 is SGHAT and CDR2 is FQNNGV in the germline V gene. The CDR3 is 12 amino acids. Here the CDR3 reads CASSLSGSEAFF. For the CDR3, the DNA is TGTGCCAGCAGCTTAAGTGGGAGTGAAGCTTTCTTT.

This clone was observed a few times. This CDR3 reads CASSVRGTANTEAFF. For the CDR3, the DNA is TGCGCCAGCAGCGTACGTGGGACAGCGAACACTGAAGCTTTCTTT. V is TRBV5-1 and J is TRBJ1-1; 7 nucleotides agree with TRBD1. This CDR3 comprises 15 residues. Germline V lookup: CDR1 SGHRS, CDR2 YFSETQ. V lost 4 bases and J lost 1; bases outside the gene matches: 7.

V gene TRBV10-3 combines with J gene TRBJ2-3; D is possibly TRBD1 (5 bases). Trimming left V 3 bases short and J 5 bases short, with 6 bases between. There are 12 residues in the CDR3. Germline V CDR1 and CDR2: ENHRY, SYGVKD. The CDR3 DNA reads TGTGCCATCAGTGATAGGGGAGATACGCAGTATTTT. Protein sequence: CAISDRGDTQYF.

The rearrangement links TRBV6-5 to TRBJ1-6, with TRBD1 matching over 8 bases. The CDR3 sequence is 14 residues long. Germline V gene lookup returns CDR1 MNHEY and CDR2 SVGAGI. J gave up 7 bases and V 6 bases, and 5 bases lay outside the gene matches. The CDR3 nucleotides are TGTGCCAGCAGAGGACAGGGAGGAAATTCACCCCTCCACTTT. It encodes CASRGQGGNSPLHF.

The sample holds a few counts of this clone. This chain connects TRBV7-3 to TRBJ2-3; tentatively, D is TRBD1 or TRBD2 (5 bases each). The CDR3 has 15 amino acids. Germline CDR1 is SGHTA and CDR2 is FQGTGA. V was pared by 4 bases and J by 5 bases, with 16 bases between. CDR3 coding DNA: TGTGCCAGCAGCTCTGGGCGGGTGAGGGGAGATACGCAGTATTTT. Amino acid sequence: CASSSGRVRGDTQYF.

As DNA, the CDR3 is TGTGCCAGCAGCTTGTGGGGGGTGACCACTGAAGCTTTCTTT. It yields the protein CASSLWGVTTEAFF. The gene calls are TRBV5-5 and TRBJ1-1; TRBD1 might be the D (5 bases). This CDR3 has 14 residues. Germline V gives CDR1 SGHKS, CDR2 YYEKEE (reference sequence). V was clipped by 1 base and J by 4 bases, with 11 bases between them. The full variable domain, rest sourced from reference TRBV5-5 and TRBJ1-1, is DAGVTQSPTHLIKTRGQQVTLRCSPISGHKSVSWYQQVLGQGPQFIFQYYEKEERGRGNFPDRFSARQFPNYSSELNVNALLLGDSALYLCASSLWGVTTEAFFGQGTRLTVV.

This clone has only a few counts. The rearrangement uses TRBV14 and TRBJ2-5; the match to TRBD1 covers 10 bases. The CDR3 totals 16 residues. The ends lost 1 base at V and 7 bases at J; junction bases unmatched: 9. Germline CDR1 is SGHDN and CDR2 is FVKESK. The CDR3 reads CASSQGGTGAQRTQYF. CDR3 sequence (DNA): TGTGCCAGCAGCCAAGGCGGGACAGGGGCCCAGAGGACCCAGTACTTC. The complete variable domain, with remaining parts taken from reference TRBV14 and TRBJ2-5, reads EAGVTQFPSHSVIEKGQTVTLRCDPISGHDNLYWYRRVMGKEIKFLLHFVKESKQDESGMPNNRFLAERTGGTYSTLKVQPAELEDSGVYFCASSQGGTGAQRTQYFGPGTRLLVL.

In its sample, this clone was seen a few times. The V gene is TRBV11-2, the J gene TRBJ1-5, with D uncertain. This CDR3 contains 16 residues. V was pared by 0 bases and J by 4 bases, with 13 bases between. Germline V gene lookup returns CDR1 SGHAT and CDR2 FQNNGV. CDR3: CASSLDGLKGNQPQHF. The CDR3 coding sequence is TGTGCCAGCAGCTTAGATGGCCTGAAGGGAAATCAGCCCCAGCATTTT. Full variable domain (remainder filled in from reference TRBV11-2 and TRBJ1-5): EAGVAQSPRYKIIEKRQSVAFWCNPISGHATLYWYQQILGQGPKLLIQFQNNGVVDDSQLPKDRFSAERLKGVDSTLKIQPAKLEDSAVYLCASSLDGLKGNQPQHFGDGTRLSIL.

The chain's CDR3 is CASSESGGPSIGYTF. CDR3 DNA: TGTGCCAGCTCAGAATCAGGGGGGCCTTCGATTGGCTACACCTTC. The chain has TRBV18 and TRBJ1-2; the match to TRBD1 covers 7 bases. Germline CDR1 and CDR2: KGHSH and LQKENI. V was pared by 5 bases and J by 7 bases, with 13 bases of the junction left unmatched. The CDR3 loop spans 15 amino acids.

J is TRBJ1-2 and V is TRBV2; D is unresolved. The CDR3 extends over 13 amino acids. Trimming removed 1 base from V and 3 bases from J, with 6 bases in between. The germline V gene has CDR1 SNHLY and CDR2 FYNNEI. The CDR3 loop reads CASSEVSDYGYTF. DNA for the CDR3: TGTGCCAGCAGTGAAGTGTCGGACTATGGCTACACCTTC.

CDR3 in DNA: TGTGCCACCAGCAGACCCCCGGGTGGAGGGGGAGATCAGCCCCAGCATTTT. It yields the protein CATSRPPGGGGDQPQHF. The chain combines TRBV15 with TRBJ1-5, with D maybe TRBD1 (6 bases). The V gene lost 2 bases and the J gene lost 5 bases, with 19 bases spanning the gap. The germline CDR1 and CDR2 sequences are LNHNV and YYDKDF (reference sequence). The length of the CDR3 is 17 residues.

The chain is built from TRBV9 and TRBJ1-6; 10 positions match TRBD1. V was pared by 4 bases and J by 9 bases, with 16 bases of the junction left unmatched. CDR1 is SGDLS, CDR2 YYNGEE, per germline. The CDR3 has 18 amino acids. The CDR3 DNA is TGTGCCAGCAGCTCAAATTCCGGGACAGGGGTAGGTGGTTCACCCCTCCACTTT. It translates to CASSSNSGTGVGGSPLHF. The whole variable domain, remainder taken from reference TRBV9 and TRBJ1-6, is DSGVTQTPKHLITATGQRVTLRCSPRSGDLSVYWYQQSLDQGLQFLIQYYNGEERAKGNILERFSAQQFPDLHSELNLSSLELGDSALYFCASSSNSGTGVGGSPLHFGNGTRLTVT.

CDR3 DNA: TGCGCCAGCAGCCCCCTACAGGGGTCCACCGTGGGTGATGGAAACACCATATATTTT. Protein product: CASSPLQGSTVGDGNTIYF. This rearrangement joins TRBV5-1 to TRBJ1-3; TRBD1 matches at 7 bases. The junction had 19 bases not matched to a gene; V was cut back by 4 bases and J by 3 bases. The V gene's germline CDR1 is SGHRS and CDR2 YFSETQ. The CDR3 is 19 residues long. Based on the CDR3 plus reference TRBV5-1 and TRBJ1-3, the full variable domain is KAGVTQTPRYLIKTRGQQVTLSCSPISGHRSVSWYQQTPGQGLQFLFEYFSETQRNKGNFPGRFSGRQFSNSRSEMNVSTLELGDSALYLCASSPLQGSTVGDGNTIYFGEGSWLTVV.